This T cell receptor beta chain was found in a study of blood T cell repertoires in COVID-19. Study details: There were acute and convalescent COVID-19 samples, and they came from the United States, Italy and Spain.

CDR1 is SGHNT, CDR2 YENEEA, per germline. Deletions cut 4 bases from V and 1 base from J, with 7 bases between. The CDR3 spans 14 residues. Method: immunoSEQ multiplex PCR; TCRdb's copy keeps in-frame clones and lacks some. This table has about 200,000 clones, under 80% appearing once. In terms of age and location, participants ranged from roughly 18 to 100 years and lived in 24 US areas. Each participant's cohort was designated according to participant-reported clinical history. Sequencing used PBMCs or T cells enriched from blood (not recorded which). This sequence joins TRBV11-3 and TRBJ2-2; possible D gene TRBD1, 6 bases. The receptor comes from a woman between 50 and 59 years old with acute COVID-19. This CDR3 is CASSSRGNTGELFF. The CDR3 nucleotides read TGTGCCAGCAGCTCCAGGGGGAACACCGGGGAGCTGTTTTTT.